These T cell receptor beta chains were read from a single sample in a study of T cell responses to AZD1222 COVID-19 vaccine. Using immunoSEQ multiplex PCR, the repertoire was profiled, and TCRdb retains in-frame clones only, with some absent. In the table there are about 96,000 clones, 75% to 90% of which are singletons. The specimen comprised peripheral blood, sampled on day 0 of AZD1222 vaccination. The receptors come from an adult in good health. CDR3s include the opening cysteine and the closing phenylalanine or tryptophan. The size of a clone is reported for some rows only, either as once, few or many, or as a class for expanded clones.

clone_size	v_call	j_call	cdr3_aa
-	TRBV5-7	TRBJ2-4	CASSVGTGF
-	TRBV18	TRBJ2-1	CASSPPGTVVNEQFF
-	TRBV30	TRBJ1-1	CAYGAKGDTEAFF
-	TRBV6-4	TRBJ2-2	CASSDGRDTGELFF
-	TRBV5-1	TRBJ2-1	CASSPRDSSYNEQFF
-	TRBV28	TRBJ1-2	CASSFRRDYGYTF
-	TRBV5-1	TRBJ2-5	CASSSASGEGETQYF
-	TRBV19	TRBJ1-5	CASSIGPAGAQPQHF
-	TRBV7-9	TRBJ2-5	CASSPIGRGETQYF
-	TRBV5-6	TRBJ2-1	CASSLRTSGALREQFF
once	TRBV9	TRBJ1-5	CASSVSQGPPQHF
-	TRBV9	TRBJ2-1	CASSARLALYNEQFF
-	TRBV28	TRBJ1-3	CASSPLPSSGNTIYF
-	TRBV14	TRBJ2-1	CASSQTPFYNEQFF
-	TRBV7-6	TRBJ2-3	CASSLGGKDTQYF
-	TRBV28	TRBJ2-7	CASSLTGTSGSSGQYF
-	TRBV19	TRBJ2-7	CASSIDLGELYEQYF
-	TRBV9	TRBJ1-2	CASSPGASFNYGYTF
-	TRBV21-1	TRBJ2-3	CASTLNRGTDTQYF
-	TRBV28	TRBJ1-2	CASSPSGRHYGYTF
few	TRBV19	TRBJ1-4	CASSVGGTGGEKLFF
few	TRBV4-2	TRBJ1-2	CASSQPRDNYGYTF
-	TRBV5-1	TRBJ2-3	CASRRTSGGNTDTQYF
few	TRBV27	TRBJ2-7	CASSLSWGMGCFF
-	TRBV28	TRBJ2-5	CASSLAQLTETQYF
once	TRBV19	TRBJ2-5	CASSIAGSSGETQYF
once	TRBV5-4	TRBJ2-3	CASSSSSGSTDTQYF
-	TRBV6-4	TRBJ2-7	CANRRDSRSYEQYF
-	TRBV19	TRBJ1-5	CASSMGDRGQVSNQPQHF
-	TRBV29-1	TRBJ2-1	CSVGTPGTDEQFF
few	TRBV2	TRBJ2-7	CATAWERYEQYF
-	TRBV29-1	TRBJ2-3	CSVEALVNSDTQYF
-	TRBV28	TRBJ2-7	CASSPTSGRRLQYF
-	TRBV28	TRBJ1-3	CASSSSPTGTGNTIYF
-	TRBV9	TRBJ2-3	CASSPARSGRTSGLKWGTDTQYF
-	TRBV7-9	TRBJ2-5	CASSYGQGGETQYF
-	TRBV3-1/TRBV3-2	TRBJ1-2	CASSPGGGYGYTF
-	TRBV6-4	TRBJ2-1	CASSEGLAGRNEQFF
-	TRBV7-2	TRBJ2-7	CASSLVAGEAPYEQYF
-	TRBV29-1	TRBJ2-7	CSVPGGTAPYEQYF
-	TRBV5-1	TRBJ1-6	CASRPLGSSYNSPLHF
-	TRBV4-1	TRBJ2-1	CASSQDRMGKINEQFF
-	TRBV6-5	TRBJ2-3	CASSFTTLTDTQYF
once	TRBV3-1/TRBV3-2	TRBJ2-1	CASSRNNEQFF
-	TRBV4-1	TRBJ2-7	CASSQAEFSSYEQYF
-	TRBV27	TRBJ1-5	CASSDSNQPQHF
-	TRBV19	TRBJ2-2	CASSRDRVTGELFF
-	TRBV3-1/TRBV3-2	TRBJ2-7	CASSHPGTSGRYEQYF